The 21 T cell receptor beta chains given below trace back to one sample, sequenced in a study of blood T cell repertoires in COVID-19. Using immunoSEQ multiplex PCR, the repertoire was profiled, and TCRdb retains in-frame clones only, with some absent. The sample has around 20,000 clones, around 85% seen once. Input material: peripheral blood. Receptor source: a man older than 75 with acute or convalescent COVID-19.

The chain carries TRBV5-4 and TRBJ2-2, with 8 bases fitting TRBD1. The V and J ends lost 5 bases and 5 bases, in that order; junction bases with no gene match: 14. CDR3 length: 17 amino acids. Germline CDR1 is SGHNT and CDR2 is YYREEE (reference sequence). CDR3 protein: CASRSGQGNQITGELFF. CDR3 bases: TGTGCCAGCAGATCTGGACAGGGAAATCAAATTACCGGGGAGCTGTTTTTT.

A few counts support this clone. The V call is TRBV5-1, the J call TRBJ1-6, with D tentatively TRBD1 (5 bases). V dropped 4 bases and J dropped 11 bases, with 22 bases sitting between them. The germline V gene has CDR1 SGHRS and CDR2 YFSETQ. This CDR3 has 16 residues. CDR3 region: CASSASRGDVGAPLHF. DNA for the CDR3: TGCGCCAGCAGCGCCTCGCGGGGAGACGTGGGGGCACCCCTCCACTTT.

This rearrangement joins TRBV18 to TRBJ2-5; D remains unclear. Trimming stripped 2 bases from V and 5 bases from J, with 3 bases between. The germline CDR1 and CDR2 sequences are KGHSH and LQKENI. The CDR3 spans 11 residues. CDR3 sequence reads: CASSPSETQYF. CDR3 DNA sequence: TGTGCCAGCTCACCAAGCGAGACCCAGTACTTC.

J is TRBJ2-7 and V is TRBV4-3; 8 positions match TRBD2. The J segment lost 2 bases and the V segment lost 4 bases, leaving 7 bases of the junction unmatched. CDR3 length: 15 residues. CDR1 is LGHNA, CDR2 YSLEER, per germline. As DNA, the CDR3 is TGCGCCAGCAGCCTAGCTCGGGGGGGGCCCTACGAGCAGTACTTC. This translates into CASSLARGGPYEQYF.

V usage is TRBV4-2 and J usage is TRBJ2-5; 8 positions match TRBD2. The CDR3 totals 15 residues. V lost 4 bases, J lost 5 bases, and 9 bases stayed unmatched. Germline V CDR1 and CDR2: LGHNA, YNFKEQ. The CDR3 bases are TGTGCCAGCAGCCCGAGCGGGGGAGGCGGGGAGACCCAGTACTTC. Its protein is CASSPSGGGGETQYF.

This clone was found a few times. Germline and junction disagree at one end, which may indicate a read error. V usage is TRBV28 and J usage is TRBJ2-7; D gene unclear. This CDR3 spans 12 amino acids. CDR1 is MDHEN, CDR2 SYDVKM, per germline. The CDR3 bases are TGTGCCAGCAGCGGGTCCCTACCCCTAGTAAACTTC. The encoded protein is CASSGSLPLVNF.

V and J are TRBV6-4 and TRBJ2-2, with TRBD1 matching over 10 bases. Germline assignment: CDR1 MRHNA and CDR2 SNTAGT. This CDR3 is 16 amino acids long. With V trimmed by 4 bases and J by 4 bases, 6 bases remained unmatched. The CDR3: CASSAKTGGITGELFF. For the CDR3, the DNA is TGTGCCAGCAGTGCCAAGACAGGGGGCATCACCGGGGAGCTGTTTTTT.

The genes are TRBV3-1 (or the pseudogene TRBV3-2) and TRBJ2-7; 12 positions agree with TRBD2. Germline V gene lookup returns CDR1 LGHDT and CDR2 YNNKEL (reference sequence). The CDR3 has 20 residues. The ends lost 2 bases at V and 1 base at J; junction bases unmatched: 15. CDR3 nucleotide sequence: TGTGCCAGCAGCCAACTCGACTTTAAACTAGCGGGGGGATATTCCTACGAGCAGTACTTC. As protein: CASSQLDFKLAGGYSYEQYF.

CDR3 region: CASSLAEGEQFF. CDR3 DNA: TGTGCCAGCAGCCTAGCCGAGGGCGAGCAGTTCTTC. V gene TRBV7-3 combines with J gene TRBJ2-1; tentatively, D is TRBD2 (5 bases). This CDR3 spans 12 amino acids. The V end was cut by 5 bases, the J end by 10 bases, with 12 bases between. CDR1 and CDR2 (germline): SGHTA, FQGTGA.

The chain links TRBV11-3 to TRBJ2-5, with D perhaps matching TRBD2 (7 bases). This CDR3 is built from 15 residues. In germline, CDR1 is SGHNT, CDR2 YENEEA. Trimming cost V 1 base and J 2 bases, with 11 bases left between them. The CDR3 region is CASSLGGGQQETQYF. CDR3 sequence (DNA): TGTGCCAGCAGCTTAGGCGGGGGCCAGCAAGAGACCCAGTACTTC.

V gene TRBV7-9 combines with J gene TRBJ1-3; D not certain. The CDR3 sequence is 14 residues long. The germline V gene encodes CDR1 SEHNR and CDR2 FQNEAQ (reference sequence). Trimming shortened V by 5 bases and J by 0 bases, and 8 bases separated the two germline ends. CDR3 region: CASSRTVSGNTIYF. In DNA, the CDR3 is TGTGCCAGCAGCCGTACGGTCTCTGGAAACACCATATATTTT.

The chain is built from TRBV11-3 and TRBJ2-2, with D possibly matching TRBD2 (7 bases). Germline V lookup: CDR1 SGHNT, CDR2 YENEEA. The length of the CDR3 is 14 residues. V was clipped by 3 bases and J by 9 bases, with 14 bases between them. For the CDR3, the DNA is TGTGCCAGCAGCTTTTCCGGGGGGCGCAGGGAGCTGTTTTTT. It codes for CASSFSGGRRELFF. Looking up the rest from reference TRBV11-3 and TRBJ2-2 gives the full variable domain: EAGVVQSPRYKIIEKKQPVAFWCNPISGHNTLYWYLQNLGQGPELLIRYENEEAVDDSQLPKDRFSAERLKGVDSTLKIQPAELGDSAVYLCASSFSGGRRELFFGEGSRLTVL.

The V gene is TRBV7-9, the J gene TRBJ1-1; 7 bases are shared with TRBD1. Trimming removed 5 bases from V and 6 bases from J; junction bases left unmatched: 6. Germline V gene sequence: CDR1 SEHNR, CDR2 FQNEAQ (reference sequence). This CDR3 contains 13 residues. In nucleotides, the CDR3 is TGTGCCAGCAGCGCGACAGGGAGCGCTGAAGCTTTCTTT. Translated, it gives CASSATGSAEAFF.

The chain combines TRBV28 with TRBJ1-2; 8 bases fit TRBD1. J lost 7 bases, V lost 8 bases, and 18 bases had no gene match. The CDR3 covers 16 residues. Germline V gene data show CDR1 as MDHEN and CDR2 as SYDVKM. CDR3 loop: CASSTDRDRPRGGYTF. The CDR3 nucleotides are TGTGCCAGCTCTACGGACCGGGACAGGCCAAGGGGTGGCTACACCTTC.

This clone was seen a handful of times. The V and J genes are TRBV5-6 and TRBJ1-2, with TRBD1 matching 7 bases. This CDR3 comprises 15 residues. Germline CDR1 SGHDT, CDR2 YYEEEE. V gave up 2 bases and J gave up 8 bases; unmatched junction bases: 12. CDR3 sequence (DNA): TGTGCCAGCAGCTTCGGAGACAGGGTAGGAAACGGCTACACCTTC. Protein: CASSFGDRVGNGYTF.

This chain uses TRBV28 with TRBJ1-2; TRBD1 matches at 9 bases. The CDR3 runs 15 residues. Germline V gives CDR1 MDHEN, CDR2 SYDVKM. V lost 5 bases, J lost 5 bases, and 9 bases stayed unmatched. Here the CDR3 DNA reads TGTGCCAGCAGTGAGGGACAGGGCCAATTGTATGGCTACACCTTC. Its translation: CASSEGQGQLYGYTF.

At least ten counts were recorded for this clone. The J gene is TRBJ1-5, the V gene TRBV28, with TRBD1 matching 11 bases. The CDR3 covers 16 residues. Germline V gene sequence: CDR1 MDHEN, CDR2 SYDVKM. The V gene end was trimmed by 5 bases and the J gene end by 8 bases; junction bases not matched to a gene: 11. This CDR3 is CASSTGTGGSWEPQHF. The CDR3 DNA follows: TGTGCCAGCAGTACCGGGACAGGGGGTTCGTGGGAGCCCCAGCATTTT.

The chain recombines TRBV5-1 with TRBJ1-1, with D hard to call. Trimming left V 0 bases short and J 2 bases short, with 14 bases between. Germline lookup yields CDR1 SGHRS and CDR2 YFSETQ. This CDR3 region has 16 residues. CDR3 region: CASSLGAIEGNTEAFF. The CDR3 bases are TGCGCCAGCAGCTTGGGCGCTATAGAGGGAAACACTGAAGCTTTCTTT.

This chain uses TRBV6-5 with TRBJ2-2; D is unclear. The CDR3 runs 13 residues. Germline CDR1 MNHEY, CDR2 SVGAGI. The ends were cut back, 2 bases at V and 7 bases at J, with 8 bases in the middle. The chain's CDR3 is CASSYPVSGELFF. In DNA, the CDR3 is TGTGCCAGCAGTTACCCCGTGAGCGGGGAGCTGTTTTTT.

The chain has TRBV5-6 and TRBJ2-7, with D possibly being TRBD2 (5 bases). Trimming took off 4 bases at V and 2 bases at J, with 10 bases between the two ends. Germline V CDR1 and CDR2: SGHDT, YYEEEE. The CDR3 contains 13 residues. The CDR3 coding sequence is TGTGCCAGCAGCCCCGGGGTTGCCTACGAGCAGTACTTC. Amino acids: CASSPGVAYEQYF.

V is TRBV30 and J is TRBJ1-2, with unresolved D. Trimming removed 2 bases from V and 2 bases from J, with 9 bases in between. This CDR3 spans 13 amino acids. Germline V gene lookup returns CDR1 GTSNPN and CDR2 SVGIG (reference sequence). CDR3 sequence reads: CAWSRSRNYGYTF. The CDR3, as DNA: TGTGCCTGGAGTCGGAGCCGGAACTATGGCTACACCTTC.